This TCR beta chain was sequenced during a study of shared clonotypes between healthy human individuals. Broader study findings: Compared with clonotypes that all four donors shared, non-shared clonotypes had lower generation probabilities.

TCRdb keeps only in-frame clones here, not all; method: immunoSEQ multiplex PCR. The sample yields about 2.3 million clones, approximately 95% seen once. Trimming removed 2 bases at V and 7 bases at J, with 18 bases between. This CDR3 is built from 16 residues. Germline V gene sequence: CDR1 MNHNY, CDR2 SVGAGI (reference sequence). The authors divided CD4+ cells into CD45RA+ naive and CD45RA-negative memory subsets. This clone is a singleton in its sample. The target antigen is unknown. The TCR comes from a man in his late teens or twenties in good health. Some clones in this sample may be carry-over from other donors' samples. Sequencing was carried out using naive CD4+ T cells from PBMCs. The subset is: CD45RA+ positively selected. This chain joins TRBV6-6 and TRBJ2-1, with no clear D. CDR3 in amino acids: CASSYRLSNPMNEQFF. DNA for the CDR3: TGTGCCAGCAGTTACAGGTTGTCCAACCCTATGAATGAGCAGTTCTTC.